Listed below are T cell receptor beta chains from one sample, sequenced in a study of technical replicates of blood from a few donors. Libraries were prepared by immunoSEQ multiplex PCR; TCRdb keeps only in-frame clonotypes and omits some of them. In the table there are under 15,000 clones, approximately 80% of which are singletons. Material: PBMCs. All receptors come from a human donor in good health. The CDR3 runs from the conserved cysteine through the conserved F or W. The order of the fields is J gene, clone size, D gene, V gene, CDR3 protein, CDR3 DNA. D genes are given only for firm matches. The size entry is marked missing in some rows and otherwise reads once, few, many or a size class.

J: TRBJ2-1; size: -; D: TRBD2; V: TRBV9; CDR3: CASSDRTSGSHNEQFF; DNA: TGTGCCAGCAGCGACCGGACTAGCGGGAGTCACAATGAGCAGTTCTTC
J: TRBJ2-7; size: few; D: TRBD1; V: TRBV2; CDR3: CASSEYGTASYEQYF; DNA: TGTGCCAGCAGTGAATACGGGACAGCCTCCTACGAGCAGTACTTC
J: TRBJ2-3; size: -; D: TRBD2; V: TRBV11-1; CDR3: CATSEWPSGTADTQYF; DNA: TGTGCCACATCTGAGTGGCCTAGCGGGACGGCAGATACGCAGTATTTT
J: TRBJ2-7; size: -; D: -; V: TRBV6-5; CDR3: CASKGGAGFYEQYF; DNA: TGTGCCAGCAAGGGGGGGGCGGGTTTCTACGAGCAGTACTTC
J: TRBJ2-7; size: -; D: -; V: TRBV4-1; CDR3: CASSPSDMGLTYEQYF; DNA: TGCGCCAGCAGCCCGAGCGACATGGGGCTAACCTACGAGCAGTACTTC
J: TRBJ2-1; size: -; D: TRBD2; V: TRBV7-9; CDR3: CASSTTSGKNNEQFF; DNA: TGTGCCAGCAGCACAACTAGCGGAAAAAACAATGAGCAGTTCTTC
J: TRBJ1-5; size: -; D: TRBD1; V: TRBV19; CDR3: CASGTVSNQPQHF; DNA: TGTGCCAGTGGGACAGTTAGCAATCAGCCCCAGCATTTT
J: TRBJ2-1; size: -; D: -; V: TRBV30; CDR3: CASQNGAGYPYNEQFF; DNA: TGTGCTTCACAAAACGGAGCGGGTTATCCCTACAATGAGCAGTTCTTC
J: TRBJ2-1; size: -; D: TRBD1; V: TRBV5-3; CDR3: CAPISTHRDRVRNEQFF; DNA: TGTGCCCCGATCTCGACCCACCGGGACAGGGTGAGGAATGAGCAGTTCTTC
J: TRBJ2-3; size: -; D: TRBD2; V: TRBV5-6; CDR3: CASSVEGLAGDTQYF; DNA: TGTGCCAGCAGCGTTGAGGGACTAGCGGGCGATACGCAGTATTTT
J: TRBJ2-7; size: -; D: TRBD2; V: TRBV19; CDR3: CASSPASGSYEQYF; DNA: TGTGCCAGTAGTCCCGCTAGCGGGAGCTACGAGCAGTACTTC
J: TRBJ1-1; size: few; D: -; V: TRBV29-1; CDR3: CSVDNMNTEAFF; DNA: TGCAGCGTTGACAACATGAACACTGAAGCTTTCTTT
J: TRBJ2-1; size: -; D: -; V: TRBV6-6; CDR3: CASSYYTYNEQFF; DNA: TGTGCCAGCAGTTACTACACCTACAATGAGCAGTTCTTC
J: TRBJ2-5; size: once; D: -; V: TRBV5-5; CDR3: CASSGAGGAETQYF; DNA: TGTGCCAGCAGCGGCGCTGGGGGCGCGGAGACCCAGTACTTC
J: TRBJ2-3; size: -; D: TRBD2; V: TRBV2; CDR3: CASGTSGLTDTQYF; DNA: TGTGCCAGTGGGACTAGCGGGTTGACGGATACGCAGTATTTT
J: TRBJ2-1; size: -; D: -; V: TRBV11-2; CDR3: CASGGHSYNEQFF; DNA: TGTGCCAGCGGGGGCCACTCCTACAATGAGCAGTTCTTC
J: TRBJ1-5; size: once; D: TRBD1; V: TRBV2; CDR3: CASRPQGGNQPQHF; DNA: TGTGCCAGCAGACCACAGGGGGGGAATCAGCCCCAGCATTTT
J: TRBJ1-2; size: once; D: TRBD1; V: TRBV5-1; CDR3: CASSLGAGGNYGYTF; DNA: TGCGCCAGCAGCTTGGGGGCAGGGGGCAACTATGGCTACACCTTC
J: TRBJ1-2; size: -; D: -; V: TRBV4-2; CDR3: CASSQGMAGSRFNYGYTF; DNA: TGTGCCAGCAGCCAAGGGATGGCAGGATCCCGGTTTAACTATGGCTACACCTTC
J: TRBJ1-6; size: -; D: TRBD1; V: TRBV30; CDR3: CAWSRDSNNSPLHF; DNA: TGTGCCTGGAGCCGGGACAGCAATAATTCACCCCTCCACTTT
J: TRBJ2-7; size: -; D: TRBD2; V: TRBV15; CDR3: CATSSRSREGMAYEQYF; DNA: TGTGCCACCAGCAGTCGTTCGCGGGAGGGTATGGCGTACGAGCAGTACTTC
J: TRBJ2-7; size: -; D: -; V: TRBV29-1; CDR3: CSVGIDHEQYF; DNA: TGCAGCGTCGGGATTGACCACGAGCAGTACTTC
J: TRBJ1-3; size: -; D: -; V: TRBV28; CDR3: CASRNNGEYSGNTIYF; DNA: TGTGCCAGCAGGAATAACGGGGAATACTCTGGAAACACCATATATTTT
J: TRBJ2-3; size: -; D: TRBD2; V: TRBV6-1; CDR3: CASRKGLGNTDTQYF; DNA: TGTGCCAGCAGAAAGGGACTAGGGAACACAGATACGCAGTATTTT
J: TRBJ1-2; size: -; D: -; V: TRBV5-1; CDR3: CASSLPGPHGYTF; DNA: TGCGCCAGCAGCTTGCCAGGTCCCCATGGCTACACCTTC
J: TRBJ2-7; size: -; D: -; V: TRBV10-1; CDR3: CASSESGRGQDEEQYF; DNA: TGCGCCAGCAGTGAGTCGGGCAGGGGTCAAGACGAGGAGCAGTACTTC
J: TRBJ2-5; size: -; D: -; V: TRBV27; CDR3: CASSPYTGQETQYF; DNA: TGTGCCAGCAGTCCTTACACCGGGCAAGAGACCCAGTACTTC
J: TRBJ2-3; size: -; D: TRBD1; V: TRBV27; CDR3: CASSYRDSPVSTDTQYF; DNA: TGTGCCAGCAGTTACCGGGACAGCCCTGTTTCCACAGATACGCAGTATTTT
J: TRBJ1-4; size: -; D: TRBD1; V: TRBV28; CDR3: CASSLTGYEKLFF; DNA: TGTGCCAGCAGCCTGACAGGGTATGAAAAACTGTTTTTT
J: TRBJ1-1; size: -; D: -; V: TRBV18; CDR3: CASSFQSGVTEAFF; DNA: TGTGCCAGCTCATTTCAATCGGGAGTCACTGAAGCTTTCTTT
J: TRBJ1-1; size: -; D: -; V: TRBV27; CDR3: CASSFIQGVNTEAFF; DNA: TGTGCCAGCAGTTTCATCCAGGGTGTGAACACTGAAGCTTTCTTT
J: TRBJ2-3; size: -; D: TRBD2; V: TRBV5-1; CDR3: CASSLELAERDTQYF; DNA: TGCGCCAGCAGCTTGGAGCTAGCGGAGCGGGATACGCAGTATTTT
J: TRBJ1-1; size: few; D: -; V: TRBV9; CDR3: CASSAVFEAFF; DNA: TGTGCCAGCAGCGCCGTTTTTGAAGCTTTCTTT
J: TRBJ1-5; size: -; D: -; V: TRBV10-3; CDR3: CASGRTGNQPQHF; DNA: TGTGCCTCTGGCAGGACAGGCAATCAGCCCCAGCATTTT
J: TRBJ1-5; size: -; D: -; V: TRBV19; CDR3: CASSIDKTRRSNQPQHF; DNA: TGTGCCAGTAGTATAGATAAGACGCGACGGAGTAATCAGCCCCAGCATTTT
J: TRBJ2-2; size: -; D: -; V: TRBV6-5; CDR3: CASSYSRRTGELFF; DNA: TGTGCCAGCAGTTACTCTAGGCGGACCGGGGAGCTGTTTTTT
J: TRBJ2-1; size: -; D: -; V: TRBV19; CDR3: CASSLMGLNEQFF; DNA: TGTGCCAGTAGTTTGATGGGGCTCAATGAGCAGTTCTTC
J: TRBJ2-1; size: once; D: TRBD2; V: TRBV10-2; CDR3: CASTKGTSGSSNNEQFF; DNA: TGCGCCAGCACCAAGGGGACTAGCGGGAGTTCCAACAATGAGCAGTTCTTC
J: TRBJ1-5; size: once; D: -; V: TRBV7-9; CDR3: CASSLAGDNQPQHF; DNA: TGTGCCAGCAGCTTAGCCGGTGATAATCAGCCCCAGCATTTT
J: TRBJ2-7; size: -; D: -; V: TRBV7-9; CDR3: CASSSDGAGFAEQYF; DNA: TGTGCCAGCAGCTCAGACGGCGCGGGATTCGCCGAGCAGTACTTC
J: TRBJ2-5; size: -; D: -; V: TRBV7-8; CDR3: CASSVREYQETQYF; DNA: TGTGCCAGCAGCGTGAGGGAGTACCAAGAGACCCAGTACTTC
J: TRBJ2-5; size: -; D: -; V: TRBV5-6; CDR3: CASSLAPHGETQYF; DNA: TGTGCCAGCAGCTTGGCACCCCACGGAGAGACCCAGTACTTC
J: TRBJ2-7; size: -; D: TRBD1; V: TRBV19; CDR3: CASSIRDRGAYEQYF; DNA: TGTGCCAGTAGTATCAGGGACAGGGGAGCCTACGAGCAGTACTTC
J: TRBJ2-1; size: -; D: TRBD1; V: TRBV10-3; CDR3: CAISESVSDRGEQFF; DNA: TGTGCCATCAGTGAGTCGGTTAGCGACAGGGGTGAGCAGTTCTTC
J: TRBJ2-3; size: -; D: TRBD2; V: TRBV9; CDR3: CASSVGQSGGTDTQYF; DNA: TGTGCCAGCAGCGTAGGACAGAGCGGGGGCACAGATACGCAGTATTTT
J: TRBJ2-7; size: -; D: -; V: TRBV11-2; CDR3: CASSYPYGRSYEQYF; DNA: TGTGCCAGCAGCTACCCTTATGGGCGCTCCTACGAGCAGTACTTC
J: TRBJ1-4; size: few; D: TRBD1; V: TRBV30; CDR3: CALGQGVF; DNA: TGTGCCTTGGGACAGGGGGTTTTT
J: TRBJ1-1; size: -; D: -; V: TRBV2; CDR3: CASTVQYTEAFF; DNA: TGTGCCAGCACGGTACAGTACACTGAAGCTTTCTTT
J: TRBJ2-1; size: -; D: -; V: TRBV29-1; CDR3: CSVDASGEQFF; DNA: TGCAGCGTTGATGCGTCGGGTGAGCAGTTCTTC
J: TRBJ2-4; size: -; D: -; V: TRBV11-2; CDR3: CASSAHRPGHRAKNIQYF; DNA: TGTGCCAGCAGCGCTCACCGACCGGGACACCGAGCCAAAAACATTCAGTACTTC
J: TRBJ2-3; size: -; D: TRBD2; V: TRBV5-4; CDR3: CASSLKGALAGRFVDTQYF; DNA: TGTGCCAGCAGCTTGAAGGGCGCGCTAGCGGGAAGATTTGTGGATACGCAGTATTTT
J: TRBJ2-7; size: once; D: -; V: TRBV7-6; CDR3: CASSLAQNRGDEQYF; DNA: TGTGCCAGCAGCTTAGCGCAGAATAGGGGCGACGAGCAGTACTTC
J: TRBJ1-2; size: -; D: -; V: TRBV9; CDR3: CASSVVQEGYTF; DNA: TGTGCCAGCAGCGTAGTACAGGAGGGCTACACCTTC
J: TRBJ2-2; size: few; D: TRBD2; V: TRBV7-9; CDR3: CASSPDVGLAGSGPGELFF; DNA: TGTGCCAGCAGCCCCGACGTTGGACTAGCGGGATCGGGTCCCGGGGAGCTGTTTTTT
J: TRBJ2-7; size: few; D: TRBD2; V: TRBV7-9; CDR3: CASSPSGSSYEQYF; DNA: TGTGCCAGCAGCCCAAGCGGGAGCTCCTACGAGCAGTACTTC